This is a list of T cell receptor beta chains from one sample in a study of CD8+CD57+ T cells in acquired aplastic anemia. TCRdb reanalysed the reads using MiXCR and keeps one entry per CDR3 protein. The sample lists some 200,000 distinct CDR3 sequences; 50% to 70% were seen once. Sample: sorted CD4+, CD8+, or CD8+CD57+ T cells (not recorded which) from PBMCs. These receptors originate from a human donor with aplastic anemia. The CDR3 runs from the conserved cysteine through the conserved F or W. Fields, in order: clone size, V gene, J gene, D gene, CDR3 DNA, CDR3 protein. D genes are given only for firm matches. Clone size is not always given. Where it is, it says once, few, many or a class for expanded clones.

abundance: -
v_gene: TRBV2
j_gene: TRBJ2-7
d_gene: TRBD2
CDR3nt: TGTGCCAGCAGGCTCGGAGCGGGAGGGGCCTACGAGCAGTACTTC
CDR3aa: CASRLGAGGAYEQYF

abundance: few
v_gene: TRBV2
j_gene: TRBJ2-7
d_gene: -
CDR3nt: TGTGCCAGCAGCGTAGGCCCCTCCTACGAGCAGTACTTC
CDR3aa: CASSVGPSYEQYF

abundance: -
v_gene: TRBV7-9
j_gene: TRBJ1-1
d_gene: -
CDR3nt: TGTGCCAGCAGCGTGGACACTGAAGCTTTCTTT
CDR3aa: CASSVDTEAFF

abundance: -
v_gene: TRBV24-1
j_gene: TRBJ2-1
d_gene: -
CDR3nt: TGTGCCACCAGTCGGGACACTGACAATGAGCAGTTCTTC
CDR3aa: CATSRDTDNEQFF

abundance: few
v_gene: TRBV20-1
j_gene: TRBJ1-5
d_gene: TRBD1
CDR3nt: TGCAGTGCTGCTACAGGGGGCGATCAGCCCCAGCATTTT
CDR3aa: CSAATGGDQPQHF

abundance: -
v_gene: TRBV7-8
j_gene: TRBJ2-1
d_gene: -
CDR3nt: TGTGCCAGCAGCGCCGAGGGCTACAATGAGCAGTTCTTC
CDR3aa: CASSAEGYNEQFF

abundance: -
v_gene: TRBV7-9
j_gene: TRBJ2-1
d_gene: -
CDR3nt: TGTGCCAGCAGCTTACCCGGTGGGGTCTACAATGAGCAGTTCTTC
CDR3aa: CASSLPGGVYNEQFF

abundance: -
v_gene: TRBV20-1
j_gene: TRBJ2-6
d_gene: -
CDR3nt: TGCAGTGCTACCCCGCTGATTCCGACGCCGACTGCTGGGGCCAACGTCCTGACTTTC
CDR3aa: CSATPLIPTPTAGANVLTF

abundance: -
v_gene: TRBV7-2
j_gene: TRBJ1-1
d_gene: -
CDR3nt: TGTGCCAGCAGCTTAGGGGTTCGCTCGGCAGGGTATAACACTGAAGCTTTCTTT
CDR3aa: CASSLGVRSAGYNTEAFF

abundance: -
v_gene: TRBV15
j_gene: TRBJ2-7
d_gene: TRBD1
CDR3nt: TGTGCCACCAGCAGACCATTTCCGGGACAGGAAGCCTACGAGCAGTACTTC
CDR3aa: CATSRPFPGQEAYEQYF

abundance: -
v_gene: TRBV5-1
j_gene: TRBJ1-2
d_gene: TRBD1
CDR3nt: TGCGCCAGCAGCTTTAACACAGGGGGCGGAACCTATGGCTACACCTTC
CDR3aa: CASSFNTGGGTYGYTF

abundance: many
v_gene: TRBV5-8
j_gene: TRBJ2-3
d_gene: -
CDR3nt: TGTGCCAGCAGCTTGAGATTTTCAGATACGCAGTATTTT
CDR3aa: CASSLRFSDTQYF

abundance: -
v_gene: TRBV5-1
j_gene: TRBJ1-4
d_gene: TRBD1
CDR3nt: TGCGCCAGCAGACCGAACAGGGGGAATAATGAAAAACTGTTTTTT
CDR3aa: CASRPNRGNNEKLFF

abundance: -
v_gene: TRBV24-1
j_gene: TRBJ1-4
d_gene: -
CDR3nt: TGTGCCACCAGTGAAGGACACAACGAACTGTTTTTT
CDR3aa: CATSEGHNELFF

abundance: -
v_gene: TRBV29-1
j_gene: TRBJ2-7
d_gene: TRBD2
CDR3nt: TGCAGCGTTGAAGGTCTTATAGCGGGCGAGCAGTACTTC
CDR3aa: CSVEGLIAGEQYF

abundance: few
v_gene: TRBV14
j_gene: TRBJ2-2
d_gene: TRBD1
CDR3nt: TGTGCCAGCAGCCAAGCGGCAGGGGGCGGCGGGGAGCTGTTTTTT
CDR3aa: CASSQAAGGGGELFF

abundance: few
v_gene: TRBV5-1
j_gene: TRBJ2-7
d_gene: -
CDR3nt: TGCGCCAGCAGCTTGACAGGGAACTACGAGCAGTACTTC
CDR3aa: CASSLTGNYEQYF

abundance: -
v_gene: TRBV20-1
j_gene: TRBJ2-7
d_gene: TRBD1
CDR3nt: TGCAGTGCTAGAAGCCTTAGGACAGGAGGATACGAGCAGTACTTC
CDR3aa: CSARSLRTGGYEQYF

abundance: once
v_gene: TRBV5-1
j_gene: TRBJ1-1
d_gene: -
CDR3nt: TGCGCCAGCAGCCCGGGGGGGGGCTGGGCTTTCTTT
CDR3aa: CASSPGGGWAFF

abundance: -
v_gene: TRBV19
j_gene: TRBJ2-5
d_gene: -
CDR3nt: TGTGCCAGTAGTATCGAGGACGGGGGAGAGACCCAGTACTTC
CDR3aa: CASSIEDGGETQYF

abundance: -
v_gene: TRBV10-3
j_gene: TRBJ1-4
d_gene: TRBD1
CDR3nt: TGTGCCATCAGCCTCGGACAGGGGGCAGATGAAAAACTGTTTTTT
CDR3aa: CAISLGQGADEKLFF

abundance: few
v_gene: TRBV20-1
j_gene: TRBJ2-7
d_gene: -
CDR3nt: TGCAGTGCTAGAGTGTCTGCCCTTCCCGGGGAGCAGTACTTC
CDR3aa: CSARVSALPGEQYF

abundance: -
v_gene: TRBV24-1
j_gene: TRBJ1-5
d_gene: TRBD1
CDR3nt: TGTGCCACCAGTGAACAGGGGAGCCAGCCCCAGCATTTT
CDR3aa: CATSEQGSQPQHF

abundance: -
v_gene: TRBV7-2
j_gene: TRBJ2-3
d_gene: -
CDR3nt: TGTGCCAGCAGCTTAACGGCAGGGGTGCCAGATACGCAGTATTTT
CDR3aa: CASSLTAGVPDTQYF

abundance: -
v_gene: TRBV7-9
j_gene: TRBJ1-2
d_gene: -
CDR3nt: TGTGCCAGCAGCTTAGGATCAGGAACAAACTATGGCTACACCTTC
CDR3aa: CASSLGSGTNYGYTF

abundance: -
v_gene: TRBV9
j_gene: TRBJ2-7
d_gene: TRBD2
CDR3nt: TGTGCCAGCAGCGTAGGGATCGGCGGGGGGTCCTACGAGCAGTACTTC
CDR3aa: CASSVGIGGGSYEQYF

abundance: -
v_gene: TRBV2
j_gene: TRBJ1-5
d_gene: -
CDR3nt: TGTGCCAGCAGTGATAGGAATAGCAATCAGCCCCAGCATTTT
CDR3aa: CASSDRNSNQPQHF

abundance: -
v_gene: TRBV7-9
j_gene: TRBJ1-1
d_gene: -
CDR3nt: TGTGCCAGCAGCCCGATAGGGGGGATGGGGACTGAAGCTTTCTTT
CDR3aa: CASSPIGGMGTEAFF

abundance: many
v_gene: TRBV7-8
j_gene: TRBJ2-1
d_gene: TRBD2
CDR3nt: TGTGCCAGCAGGGCAGGGGCTAGCGGGGGCAATGAGCAGTTCTTC
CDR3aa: CASRAGASGGNEQFF

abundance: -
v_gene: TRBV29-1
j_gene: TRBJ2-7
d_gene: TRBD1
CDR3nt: TGCAGCGTTGAAGTCTTGCAGGGGGCAGGTGAGCAGTACTTC
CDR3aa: CSVEVLQGAGEQYF

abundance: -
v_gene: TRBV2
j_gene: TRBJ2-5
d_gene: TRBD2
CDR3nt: TGTGCCAGCAGTGAGCCCCTAGCGGGGGGGGAGACCCAGTACTTC
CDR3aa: CASSEPLAGGETQYF

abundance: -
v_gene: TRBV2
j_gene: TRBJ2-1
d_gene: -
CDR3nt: TGTGCCAGCAATGTTTCTAATGAGCAGTTCTTC
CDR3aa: CASNVSNEQFF

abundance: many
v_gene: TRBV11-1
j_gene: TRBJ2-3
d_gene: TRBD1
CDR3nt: TGTGCCAGCAGTTCCGGGACAGGAGGCGCAGATACGCAGTATTTT
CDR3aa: CASSSGTGGADTQYF

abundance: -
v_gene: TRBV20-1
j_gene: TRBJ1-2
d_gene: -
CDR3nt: TGCAGTCCCCAAAGGGAAGGCTATGGCTACACCTTC
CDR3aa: CSPQREGYGYTF

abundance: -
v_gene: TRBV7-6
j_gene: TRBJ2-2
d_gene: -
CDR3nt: TGTGCCAGCAGCCTGAAAAAGACCGGGGAGCTGTTTTTT
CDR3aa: CASSLKKTGELFF

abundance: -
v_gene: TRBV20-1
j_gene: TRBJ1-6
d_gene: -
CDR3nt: TGCAGTGCTAGAGATGGATTGGGGATAGGATATAATTCACCCCTCCACTTT
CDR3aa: CSARDGLGIGYNSPLHF

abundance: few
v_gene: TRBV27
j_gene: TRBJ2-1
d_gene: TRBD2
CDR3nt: TGTGCCAGCAGTTCCGGGGGGGCCCTCAATGAGCAGTTCTTC
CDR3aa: CASSSGGALNEQFF

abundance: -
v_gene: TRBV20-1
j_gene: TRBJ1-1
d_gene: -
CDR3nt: TGCAGTGCTGGGGGGCAGCTTACTGAAGCTTTCTTT
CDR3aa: CSAGGQLTEAFF

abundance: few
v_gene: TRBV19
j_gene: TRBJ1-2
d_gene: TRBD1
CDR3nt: TGTGCCACATCCGAAAGACAGGGGGTTATTGGCTACACCTTC
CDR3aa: CATSERQGVIGYTF

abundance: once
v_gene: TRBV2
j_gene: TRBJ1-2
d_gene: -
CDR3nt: TGTGCCAGCAGTGATCGGGGGATATCTAACTATGGCTACACCTTC
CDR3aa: CASSDRGISNYGYTF